The 25 T cell receptor beta chains below come from one sample, sequenced in a study of blood T cell repertoires in COVID-19. Clones were read by immunoSEQ multiplex PCR, and TCRdb kept only the in-frame ones, dropping some. This sample has some 150,000 clones, with 88% found just once. Specimen: PBMCs or T cells enriched from blood (not recorded which). Receptors originate from a woman aged 30 to 39 with acute COVID-19.

The chain carries TRBV7-3 and TRBJ1-1; D is unclear. The CDR3 loop spans 15 amino acids. V lost 5 bases to trimming and J lost 0 bases, with 13 bases between them. Germline V gene lookup returns CDR1 SGHTA and CDR2 FQGTGA. CDR3 nucleotide sequence: TGTGCCAGCAGCCCCCATGGTGGCATGAACACTGAAGCTTTCTTT. Residues: CASSPHGGMNTEAFF.

In its sample, this clone was seen once. CDR3 DNA sequence: TGTGCCAGCAGCGTAGCTGGCCAGAACAATGAGCAGTTCTTC. Translating gives CASSVAGQNNEQFF. V usage is TRBV9 and J usage is TRBJ2-1, with D unclear. This CDR3 has 14 amino acids. Trimming shortened V by 0 bases and J by 5 bases, and 9 bases separated the two germline ends. Germline-derived CDR1 and CDR2 are SGDLS and YYNGEE.

The chain carries TRBV2 and TRBJ1-4, with D possibly matching TRBD1 (5 bases). The germline V gene encodes CDR1 SNHLY and CDR2 FYNNEI. The V and J ends lost 4 bases and 6 bases respectively, with 12 bases between them. The CDR3 is made up of 14 amino acids. As DNA, the CDR3 is TGTGCCAGCAGTGCAGGGATTACGGATGAAAAACTGTTTTTT. Its protein is CASSAGITDEKLFF. The variable domain in full, with the rest retrieved from reference TRBV2 and TRBJ1-4, is EPEVTQTPSHQVTQMGQEVILRCVPISNHLYFYWYRQILGQKVEFLVSFYNNEISEKSEIFDDQFSVERPDGSNFTLKIRSTKLEDSAMYFCASSAGITDEKLFFGSGTQLSVL.

The rearrangement joins TRBV13 to TRBJ2-5; 12 bases fit TRBD2. The CDR3 runs 16 residues. Germline-derived CDR1 and CDR2 are PRHDT and FYEKMQ (reference sequence). V lost 3 bases and J lost 4; bases outside the gene matches: 6. The CDR3 here is CASSFRTSGIGETQYF. Written as DNA, the CDR3 is TGTGCCAGCAGCTTCAGGACTAGCGGGATTGGAGAGACCCAGTACTTC.

J is TRBJ2-7 and V is TRBV12-3 or TRBV12-4, with a tentative D call TRBD2 (6 bases). The CDR3 contains 13 residues. Trimming shortened V by 8 bases and J by 4 bases, and 15 bases separated the two germline ends. CDR3 in DNA: TGTGCCAGCGCTACCGGGGGTATATACGAGCAGTACTTC. Protein: CASATGGIYEQYF.

J is TRBJ2-1 and V is TRBV27; no clear D. Trimming removed 1 base at V and 4 bases at J, with 11 bases between. There are 15 residues in the CDR3. The germline gives CDR1 MNHEY, CDR2 SMNVEV (reference sequence). DNA of the CDR3: TGTGCCAGCAGTTTATGGGCAGGAACTTACAATGAGCAGTTCTTC. It encodes CASSLWAGTYNEQFF.

The CDR3 DNA follows: TGTGCCAGCAGCTTAATGGAGGCAGCTGAAGCTTTCTTT. Residues: CASSLMEAAEAFF. The V gene is TRBV7-2, the J gene TRBJ1-1; unclear D gene. Germline-derived CDR1 and CDR2 are SGHTA and FQGNSA. Deletions cut 2 bases from V and 6 bases from J, with 10 bases between. The CDR3 is made up of 13 amino acids. Using reference TRBV7-2 and TRBJ1-1 for the parts outside the CDR3, the full variable domain is GAGVSQSPSNKVTEKGKDVELRCDPISGHTALYWYRQSLGQGLEFLIYFQGNSAPDKSGLPSDRFSAERTGGSVSTLTIQRTQQEDSAVYLCASSLMEAAEAFFGQGTRLTVV.

The V call is TRBV27, the J call TRBJ2-2; TRBD1 matches at 7 bases. There are 17 residues in the CDR3. Germline CDR1 MNHEY, CDR2 SMNVEV (reference sequence). V trimming: 1 base; J trimming: 0 bases; junction bases outside the gene matches: 5. The DNA for the CDR3 is TGTGCCAGCAGTTTATTCACAGGGGACGCGAACACCGGGGAGCTGTTTTTT. As protein: CASSLFTGDANTGELFF.

This clone was picked up one time. J is TRBJ2-3 and V is TRBV2; 9 nucleotides line up with TRBD2. CDR1 is SNHLY, CDR2 FYNNEI, per germline. V lost 7 bases to trimming and J lost 5 bases; unmatched junction nucleotides: 4. The CDR3 is 13 amino acids. The CDR3, as DNA: TGTGCCAGCAATCGACTAGCGGAAGATACGCAGTATTTT. Its translation is CASNRLAEDTQYF.

V and J are TRBV5-6 and TRBJ1-1; D perhaps matches TRBD1 (5 bases). The CDR3 extends over 12 amino acids. The germline V gene encodes CDR1 SGHDT and CDR2 YYEEEE. V lost 4 bases and J 3 bases, leaving 7 bases between the germline ends. DNA for the CDR3: TGTGCCAGCAGCCCGGGGGACACTGAAGCTTTCTTT. Its protein is CASSPGDTEAFF.

The V call is TRBV12-3 or TRBV12-4, the J call TRBJ2-3; tentatively, D is TRBD2 (6 bases). V was clipped by 11 bases and J by 5 bases, with 17 bases between them. The CDR3 extends over 13 amino acids. Here the CDR3 DNA reads TGTGCCTGCGGGGACTTCGGGGTAGATACGCAGTATTTT. Translated: CACGDFGVDTQYF.

The rearrangement uses TRBV7-2 and TRBJ2-3, with 12 bases identical to TRBD2. V shed 5 bases, J shed 6 bases, and the junction held 3 bases outside the gene matches. The CDR3 loop spans 14 amino acids. Germline CDR1 and CDR2: SGHTA and FQGNSA. The CDR3 region is CASSHTSGRDTQYF. DNA for the CDR3: TGTGCCAGCAGCCATACTAGCGGGAGGGATACGCAGTATTTT.

The chain uses TRBV6-5 and TRBJ1-1; 7 positions agree with TRBD1. Germline V gives CDR1 MNHEY, CDR2 SVGAGI. V was pared by 6 bases and J by 4 bases, with 8 bases of the junction left unmatched. This CDR3 region has 14 residues. CDR3 amino acids: CASRWGDSSTEAFF. The CDR3 nucleotides read TGTGCCAGCAGGTGGGGGGACAGTTCCACTGAAGCTTTCTTT.

The chain combines TRBV7-2 with TRBJ1-5, with 8 bases fitting TRBD1. Trimming at V came to 0 bases and at J to 5 bases, leaving 6 bases not matched to a gene. CDR3 length: 16 residues. In germline, CDR1 is SGHTA, CDR2 FQGNSA. CDR3 nucleotides: TGTGCCAGCAGCTTAGCCGGACAGGGCTCAGATCAGCCCCAGCATTTT. It yields the protein CASSLAGQGSDQPQHF.

The chain uses TRBV3-1 (or the pseudogene TRBV3-2) and TRBJ1-1; a weak D match, TRBD1 (6 bases). The CDR3 contains 16 residues. Trimming removed 1 base from V and 0 bases from J, with 12 bases in between. Germline values: CDR1 LGHDT, CDR2 YNNKEL (reference sequence). CDR3 coding DNA: TGTGCCAGCAGCCAAGGGGCAGGGGTCATGAACACTGAAGCTTTCTTT. It specifies CASSQGAGVMNTEAFF.

V usage is TRBV28 and J usage is TRBJ2-3, with 8 bases fitting TRBD1. V was pared by 3 bases and J by 1 base, with 3 bases of the junction left unmatched. The germline V gene encodes CDR1 MDHEN and CDR2 SYDVKM. This CDR3 has 15 amino acids. As DNA, the CDR3 is TGTGCCAGCAGTTTGACAGGGGTCCGCACAGATACGCAGTATTTT. This gives the protein CASSLTGVRTDTQYF.

The chain recombines TRBV5-1 with TRBJ1-2, with 7 bases matching TRBD1. Germline CDR1 is SGHRS and CDR2 is YFSETQ. Trimming took 0 bases from V and 7 from J; bases not matched to a gene: 6. The CDR3 runs to 14 residues. The CDR3 DNA follows: TGCGCCAGCAGCTTGGCCAGGACAGGTGGTGGCTACACCTTC. Translated, it gives CASSLARTGGGYTF.

The V gene is TRBV28, the J gene TRBJ1-1; D is undetermined. This CDR3 region has 12 residues. The germline gives CDR1 MDHEN, CDR2 SYDVKM. V dropped 3 bases and J dropped 11 bases, with 13 bases sitting between them. The CDR3 here is CASSFVTEVAFF. CDR3 in DNA: TGTGCCAGCAGTTTCGTAACGGAGGTCGCTTTCTTT.

The J gene is TRBJ1-5, the V gene TRBV19, with TRBD1 as a possible D gene (5 bases). CDR1 and CDR2 (germline): LNHDA, SQIVND (reference sequence). Trimming left V 6 bases short and J 5 bases short, with 11 bases between. This CDR3 contains 13 residues. In DNA, the CDR3 is TGTGCCAGTAGGCGGACATACCATCAGCCCCAGCATTTT. Its translation is CASRRTYHQPQHF.

The rearrangement joins TRBV4-3 to TRBJ2-7; possibly TRBD1 for D (5 bases). The CDR3 has 14 residues. Germline values: CDR1 LGHNA, CDR2 YSLEER. V gave up 2 bases and J gave up 7 bases, with 15 bases separating them. Here the CDR3 reads CASSQTGQGPEQYF. The CDR3 DNA reads TGCGCCAGCAGCCAAACCGGGCAGGGTCCGGAGCAGTACTTC.

V usage is TRBV28 and J usage is TRBJ2-7; 7 bases map to TRBD2. Germline loops: CDR1 MDHEN, CDR2 SYDVKM. V shed 6 bases and J 3 bases; nucleotides not matched to a gene: 8. The CDR3 runs 14 residues. The CDR3 coding sequence is TGTGCCAGCAGACCAGCCGGGACTAACTACGAGCAGTACTTC. Translated: CASRPAGTNYEQYF.

V gene TRBV14 combines with J gene TRBJ1-1; 7 nucleotides match TRBD1. Germline values: CDR1 SGHDN, CDR2 FVKESK. The length of the CDR3 is 14 residues. V shed 6 bases, J shed 4 bases, and the junction held 8 bases outside the gene matches. The CDR3 spells CASSNTGAGTEAFF. DNA of the CDR3: TGTGCCAGCAGTAATACAGGGGCTGGCACTGAAGCTTTCTTT. Full variable domain (missing parts from reference TRBV14 and TRBJ1-1): EAGVTQFPSHSVIEKGQTVTLRCDPISGHDNLYWYRRVMGKEIKFLLHFVKESKQDESGMPNNRFLAERTGGTYSTLKVQPAELEDSGVYFCASSNTGAGTEAFFGQGTRLTVV.

The chain joins TRBV21-1 to TRBJ1-1; the table gives TRBD1 as D, unverified against the DNA. TRBV21-1 represents a pseudogene. This CDR3 contains 16 residues. As DNA, the CDR3 is TGTGCCAGCAGCAAGGGGTGGACAGCGAAGAACACTGAAGCTTTCTTT. It codes for CASSKGWTAKNTEAFF.

The genes are TRBV6-1 and TRBJ2-5; a possible D gene is TRBD2 (5 bases). The V gene's germline CDR1 is MNHNS and CDR2 SASEGT. The V and J ends lost 5 bases and 3 bases respectively, with 10 bases between them. The CDR3 has 13 residues. The CDR3 DNA follows: TGTGCCAGCAGTCTCATTAGCGAAGAGACCCAGTACTTC. This codes for CASSLISEETQYF.

The chain recombines TRBV6-1 with TRBJ2-5; 10 bases are shared with TRBD2. V lost 1 base, J lost 3 bases, and 2 bases stayed unmatched. This CDR3 has 15 amino acids. CDR1 MNHNS and CDR2 SASEGT come from the germline V gene. The CDR3 region is CASSEELAGEETQYF. CDR3 sequence (DNA): TGTGCCAGCAGTGAAGAGCTAGCGGGAGAAGAGACCCAGTACTTC.